These 3 T cell receptor beta chains originate from one sample sequenced in a study of vaccination and CD4 T cells after COVID-19. The sample's treatment: approximately nine-day PBMC culture with coronavirus spike peptide pools or control peptides (ViraFEST assay). For these TCRs, the target antigens are not known. Oncomine TCR Beta short-read sequencing was applied to DNA from cultured CD4+ T cells. TCRdb analysed the PCR reads with MiXCR anew, one entry per CDR3 protein. The profile shows some 21,000 distinct CDR3 sequences, approximately 40% of them singletons. Specimen: cultured CD4+ T cells from blood. The source is a human donor with COVID-19.

The chain carries TRBV24-1 and TRBJ2-5, with D possibly TRBD2 on 5 matching bases. The ends were cut back, 3 bases at V and 0 bases at J, with 7 bases in the middle. CDR1 is KGHDR and CDR2 is SFDVKD in the germline V gene. This CDR3 region has 14 residues. The CDR3: CATSDQDYQETQYF. For the CDR3, the DNA is TGTGCCACCAGTGATCAGGACTACCAAGAGACCCAGTACTTC.

The V gene is TRBV29-1, the J gene TRBJ1-1; no reliable D call. Per the germline V gene, CDR1 is SQVTM and CDR2 is ANQGSEA. V was shortened by 3 bases and J by 0 bases, with 5 bases between the two germline ends. This CDR3 has 12 residues. The CDR3 DNA is TGCAGCGTTGATTCGGTGAACACTGAAGCTTTCTTT. Its translation is CSVDSVNTEAFF.

The sample holds a few counts of this clonotype. The chain links TRBV12-3 or TRBV12-4 to TRBJ2-5, with D hard to call. V lost 1 base, J lost 4 bases, and 1 base lay in between. The length of the CDR3 is 11 residues. The chain's CDR3 is CASSLGETQYF. The CDR3 DNA reads as TGTGCCAGCAGTTTAGGAGAGACCCAGTACTTC.